The sequence of this T cell receptor beta chain was determined in a study of CD8 T cells in Susac syndrome. Findings and limits, study-wide: It was acknowledged in the study that the number of individuals who were included in its TCR sequencing and HLA analysis was relatively small.

With respect to this clonotype: What it binds is not known.

Trimming shortened V by 6 bases and J by 1 base, and 28 bases separated the two germline ends. There are 19 residues in the CDR3. Germline CDR1 is MNHNS and CDR2 is SASEGT. TCR beta from blood CD8+ and CD4+ T cells was sequenced. Random hexamers were used to reverse transcribe the RNA input (about 0.5 to 1 ug). It was immunoSEQ multiplex PCR that amplified TCR beta CDR3 across 54 Vbeta and 13 Jbeta. TCRdb ran MiXCR on the immunoSEQ multiplex PCR reads and lists one entry per CDR3 protein. The table has 150,000 to 200,000 distinct CDR3 sequences, about 92% seen once. The chain combines TRBV6-1 with TRBJ2-7, with TRBD1 as a possible D gene (6 bases). The receptor comes from a human donor in good health. The sequenced sample was CD4+ T cells from PBMCs. As DNA, the CDR3 is TGTGCCAGCAGACAACCCAGGGGCGGCCCTTCAGATCGGTCCTACGAGCAGTACTTC. It translates to CASRQPRGGPSDRSYEQYF.